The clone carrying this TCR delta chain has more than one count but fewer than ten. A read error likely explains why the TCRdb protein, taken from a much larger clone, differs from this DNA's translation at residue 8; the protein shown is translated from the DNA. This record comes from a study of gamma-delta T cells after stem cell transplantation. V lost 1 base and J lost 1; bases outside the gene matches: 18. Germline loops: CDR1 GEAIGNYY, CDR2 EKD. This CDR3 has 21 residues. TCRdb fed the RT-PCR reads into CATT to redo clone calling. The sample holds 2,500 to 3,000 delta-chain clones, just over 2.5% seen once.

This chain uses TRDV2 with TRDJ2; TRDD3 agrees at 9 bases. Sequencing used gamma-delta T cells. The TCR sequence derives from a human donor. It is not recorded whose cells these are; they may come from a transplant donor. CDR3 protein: CACDTMKETGLGDGLTAQLFF. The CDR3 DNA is TGTGCCTGTGACACTATGAAAGAGACAGGGCTGGGGGATGGTTTGACAGCACAACTCTTCTTT.